The 22 T cell receptor beta chains below come from one sample, sequenced in a study of blood T cell repertoires in COVID-19. Method: immunoSEQ multiplex PCR; TCRdb's copy keeps in-frame clones and lacks some. Among about 310,000 clones listed, more than 70% were seen once. Sequencing was carried out using peripheral blood. Source of these receptors: a woman aged 50 to 60 who had recovered from COVID-19.

The chain has TRBV5-1 and TRBJ2-3; D unclear. The germline V gene has CDR1 SGHRS and CDR2 YFSETQ. Trimming pared 4 bases from V and 1 base from J, leaving 16 bases between. This CDR3 comprises 16 residues. CDR3 DNA: TGCGCCAGCAGCCTCCGTGGGCTATCTGGCACAGATACGCAGTATTTT. Protein: CASSLRGLSGTDTQYF.

The chain joins TRBV7-2 to TRBJ2-7; 8 positions agree with TRBD1. In germline, CDR1 is SGHTA, CDR2 FQGNSA. This CDR3 has 15 residues. The junction had 11 bases not matched to a gene; V was cut back by 5 bases and J by 5 bases. This chain's CDR3 is CASSPRTGSIHEQYF. As DNA, the CDR3 is TGTGCCAGCAGCCCTCGGACAGGGAGCATCCACGAGCAGTACTTC.

The gene calls are TRBV6-6 and TRBJ2-7; possibly TRBD1 for D (5 bases). Per the germline V gene, CDR1 is MNHNY and CDR2 is SVGAGI (reference sequence). The length of the CDR3 is 12 residues. V lost 6 bases and J 7 bases, leaving 13 bases between the germline ends. The CDR3 DNA sequence: TGTGCCAGCAGAACCTCAGGGTGGGAGCAGTACTTC. Translation gives CASRTSGWEQYF.

This sequence joins TRBV28 and TRBJ2-3, with 9 bases that match TRBD2. The CDR3 extends over 14 amino acids. The J segment lost 4 bases and the V segment lost 2 bases, leaving 1 base of the junction unmatched. Germline CDR1 is MDHEN and CDR2 is SYDVKM. In DNA, the CDR3 is TGTGCCAGCAGTTTACGCGGGGGGGCAGATACGCAGTATTTT. It yields the protein CASSLRGGADTQYF.

V usage is TRBV20-1 and J usage is TRBJ2-7; D gene unclear. With 3 bases removed from V and 2 bases from J, the gap between germline ends came to 11 bases. CDR1 and CDR2 from the germline V gene are DFQATT and SNEGSKA (reference sequence). This CDR3 has 13 residues. For the CDR3, the DNA is TGCAGTGCTAGTCCAGGAACGACCTACGAGCAGTACTTC. Its translation is CSASPGTTYEQYF.

The chain carries TRBV9 and TRBJ1-2; D unresolved. Trimming cost V 2 bases and J 0 bases, with 11 bases left between them. Germline V gene lookup returns CDR1 SGDLS and CDR2 YYNGEE. The CDR3 extends over 15 amino acids. CDR3 loop: CASSVSPQTNYGYTF. CDR3 nucleotide sequence: TGTGCCAGCAGCGTTTCCCCCCAGACTAACTATGGCTACACCTTC.

J is TRBJ1-2 and V is TRBV4-3, with D maybe TRBD1 (6 bases). The CDR3 loop spans 14 amino acids. CDR1 is LGHNA and CDR2 is YSLEER in the germline V gene. V was trimmed by 0 bases and J by 7 bases, leaving 12 bases between them. CDR3 residues: CASSQDRAGVGYTF. CDR3 in DNA: TGCGCCAGCAGCCAAGATCGCGCAGGGGTTGGCTACACCTTC.

The V call is TRBV29-1, the J call TRBJ2-5, with TRBD2 matching 9 bases. There are 15 residues in the CDR3. V dropped 7 bases and J dropped 7; count of bases not matched to a gene: 16. Per the germline V gene, CDR1 is SQVTM and CDR2 is ANQGSEA. The CDR3 DNA reads as TGCAGCGCCCTTTCTCTAGCGGGAAGGTCGGGGACCCAGTACTTC. Residues: CSALSLAGRSGTQYF. The full variable domain, rest sourced from reference TRBV29-1 and TRBJ2-5, is SAVISQKPSRDICQRGTSLTIQCQVDSQVTMMFWYRQQPGQSLTLIATANQGSEATYESGFVIDKFPISRPNLTFSTLTVSNMSPEDSSIYLCSALSLAGRSGTQYFGPGTRLLVL.

V and J are TRBV6-5 and TRBJ2-7, with 9 bases lining up with TRBD1. Germline V gene data show CDR1 as MNHEY and CDR2 as SVGAGI. Losses at the gene ends were 10 bases for V and 10 bases for J; bases not matched to a gene: 14. The CDR3 length is 13 residues. The CDR3 region has the DNA TGTGCCACCATCAGGACAGGGGCGTCTTCCCAGTACTTC. Its protein product is CATIRTGASSQYF.

The sample holds one count of this clone. The CDR3 sequence is CASSTGEITEAFF. CDR3 bases: TGTGCCAGCAGTACAGGGGAAATCACTGAAGCTTTCTTT. V usage is TRBV28 and J usage is TRBJ1-1, with 7 bases matching TRBD1. CDR3 length: 13 residues. Germline V gene lookup returns CDR1 MDHEN and CDR2 SYDVKM. The V segment lost 5 bases and the J segment 4 bases; nucleotides outside the gene matches: 4.

This chain's CDR3 is CAWNVLTGEKLFF. In DNA, the CDR3 is TGTGCCTGGAATGTTCTTACCGGTGAAAAACTGTTTTTT. This chain joins TRBV30 and TRBJ1-4; D not resolved. In germline, CDR1 is GTSNPN, CDR2 SVGIG (reference sequence). The CDR3 is 13 residues long. Deletions cut 4 bases from V and 7 bases from J, with 13 bases between.

This clone showed up just once. The rearrangement uses TRBV19 and TRBJ2-6; D not resolved. This CDR3 has 14 residues. The V end lost 4 bases, the J end lost 0 bases, and 4 bases lay between the germline ends. CDR1 is LNHDA, CDR2 SQIVND, per germline (reference sequence). In nucleotides, the CDR3 is TGTGCCAGTAGTACCCGCTCTGGGGCCAACGTCCTGACTTTC. Residues: CASSTRSGANVLTF. The full variable domain, rest sourced from reference TRBV19 and TRBJ2-6, is DGGITQSPKYLFRKEGQNVTLSCEQNLNHDAMYWYRQDPGQGLRLIYYSQIVNDFQKGDIAEGYSVSREKKESFPLTVTSAQKNPTAFYLCASSTRSGANVLTFGAGSRLTVL.

The V call is TRBV6-5, the J call TRBJ2-7; possible D gene TRBD2, 6 bases. Trimming pared 7 bases from V and 6 bases from J, leaving 16 bases between. CDR3 size: 13 residues. Germline V CDR1 and CDR2: MNHEY, SVGAGI. CDR3 region: CASTINLALEQYF. The CDR3, as DNA: TGTGCCAGCACCATAAACCTAGCGCTCGAGCAGTACTTC.

This chain links TRBV4-3 with TRBJ1-1; possibly TRBD1 for D (6 bases). This CDR3 is 14 amino acids long. Germline V gives CDR1 LGHNA, CDR2 YSLEER. The ends were cut back, 5 bases at V and 2 bases at J, with 12 bases in the middle. CDR3 DNA: TGCGCCAGCAGCTTCGGACAGTCAAACACTGAAGCTTTCTTT. The encoded protein is CASSFGQSNTEAFF.

This clone showed up just once. The CDR3 region has the DNA TGTGCCAGTAGTTTCGACAGGGTGGGCACTGAAGCTTTCTTT. This encodes CASSFDRVGTEAFF. This sequence joins TRBV19 and TRBJ1-1, with TRBD1 matching 7 bases. CDR1 is LNHDA, CDR2 SQIVND, per germline (reference sequence). The CDR3 is 14 residues long. V was clipped by 5 bases and J by 4 bases; unmatched bases: 7. The variable domain in full, with the rest retrieved from reference TRBV19 and TRBJ1-1, is DGGITQSPKYLFRKEGQNVTLSCEQNLNHDAMYWYRQDPGQGLRLIYYSQIVNDFQKGDIAEGYSVSREKKESFPLTVTSAQKNPTAFYLCASSFDRVGTEAFFGQGTRLTVV.

This clone was observed a handful of times. This sequence joins TRBV6-2 or TRBV6-3 and TRBJ2-3, with 10 nucleotides matching TRBD2. CDR1 and CDR2 (germline): MNHEY, SVGEGT. The trim removed 1 base at V and 0 bases at J, leaving 7 bases unmatched. CDR3 size: 18 residues. CDR3 in amino acids: CASSYLVAGGLSTDTQYF. The CDR3 DNA follows: TGTGCCAGCAGTTACTTGGTAGCGGGGGGACTTAGCACAGATACGCAGTATTTT.

The chain is built from TRBV5-1 and TRBJ2-5; the match to TRBD2 covers 7 bases. This CDR3 contains 18 residues. Germline V lookup: CDR1 SGHRS, CDR2 YFSETQ. V shed 0 bases, J shed 2 bases, and the junction held 13 bases outside the gene matches. The DNA for the CDR3 is TGCGCCAGCAGCTTGGCCGTCGGCAGTGGGAGGGGTCAAGAGACCCAGTACTTC. The encoded protein is CASSLAVGSGRGQETQYF.

Note on this clone: This same CDR3 is encoded by further DNA sequences in the sample. The rearrangement links TRBV7-2 to TRBJ1-5, with TRBD1 matching 7 bases. V trimming: 5 bases; J trimming: 4 bases; junction bases outside the gene matches: 5. Per the germline V gene, CDR1 is SGHTA and CDR2 is FQGNSA. This CDR3 contains 14 residues. The CDR3 sequence is CASSPGGGNQPQHF. CDR3 DNA: TGTGCCAGCAGCCCAGGGGGAGGAAATCAGCCCCAGCATTTT. The whole variable domain, filled in from reference TRBV7-2 and TRBJ1-5, reads GAGVSQSPSNKVTEKGKDVELRCDPISGHTALYWYRQSLGQGLEFLIYFQGNSAPDKSGLPSDRFSAERTGGSVSTLTIQRTQQEDSAVYLCASSPGGGNQPQHFGDGTRLSIL.

The rearrangement joins TRBV7-2 to TRBJ2-5; tentatively, D is TRBD1 (6 bases). Between the trimmed V and J ends, which lost 5 bases and 5 bases, there was a span of 12 bases. CDR3 length equals 13 residues. The germline V gene encodes CDR1 SGHTA and CDR2 FQGNSA. CDR3 sequence: CASSEQGPETQYF. CDR3 DNA: TGTGCCAGCAGCGAACAGGGCCCCGAGACCCAGTACTTC. The entire variable domain, with the rest obtained from reference TRBV7-2 and TRBJ2-5, is as follows: GAGVSQSPSNKVTEKGKDVELRCDPISGHTALYWYRQSLGQGLEFLIYFQGNSAPDKSGLPSDRFSAERTGGSVSTLTIQRTQQEDSAVYLCASSEQGPETQYFGPGTRLLVL.

This chain joins TRBV4-3 and TRBJ2-1; D perhaps matches TRBD1 (6 bases). CDR3 size: 15 residues. V lost 4 bases to trimming and J lost 7 bases, with 17 bases between them. Per the germline V gene, CDR1 is LGHNA and CDR2 is YSLEER. The chain's CDR3 is CASSPYRELANEQFF. The CDR3 bases are TGCGCCAGCAGCCCTTACAGGGAATTGGCGAATGAGCAGTTCTTC.

This CDR3 reads CAWSAYRGTYRSTKVTDTQYF. The CDR3 DNA reads TGTGCCTGGAGCGCGTACCGAGGGACTTACAGGAGCACTAAAGTCACAGATACGCAGTATTTT. J is TRBJ2-3 and V is TRBV30, with a tentative D call TRBD2 (6 bases). This CDR3 contains 21 residues. Germline V lookup: CDR1 GTSNPN, CDR2 SVGIG (reference sequence). The ends were cut back, 3 bases at V and 2 bases at J, with 33 bases in the middle.

This clone occurred a few times. The J gene is TRBJ1-4, the V gene TRBV28; D unresolved. This CDR3 comprises 14 residues. From germline, CDR1 is MDHEN and CDR2 SYDVKM. Trimming took off 9 bases at V and 8 bases at J, with 19 bases between the two ends. The CDR3 spells CASLFGGPNEKLFF. CDR3 in DNA: TGTGCCAGTCTTTTTGGCGGCCCGAACGAAAAACTGTTTTTT.